The TCR beta chain under discussion was sequenced for a study of shared clonotypes between healthy human individuals. The table came from immunoSEQ multiplex PCR; TCRdb's copy has only in-frame clones and leaves some out. Among approximately 1,000,000 clones listed, 60% to 80% were seen once. The CDR3 runs to 14 residues. V was clipped by 5 bases and J by 1 base, with 11 bases between them. Per the germline V gene, CDR1 is KGHSH and CDR2 is LQKENI. Material: memory CD4+ T cells from PBMCs. Regarding subset: CD45RA-negative fraction. This TCR was recovered from a man aged 18 to 29 in good health. Some clones in this sample may be carry-over from other donors' samples. The chain links TRBV18 to TRBJ1-1, with D maybe TRBD1 (5 bases). The CDR3 region has the DNA TGTGCCAGCTCAGCGACAGACAGGAACACTGAAGCTTTCTTT. This sequence encodes CASSATDRNTEAFF.